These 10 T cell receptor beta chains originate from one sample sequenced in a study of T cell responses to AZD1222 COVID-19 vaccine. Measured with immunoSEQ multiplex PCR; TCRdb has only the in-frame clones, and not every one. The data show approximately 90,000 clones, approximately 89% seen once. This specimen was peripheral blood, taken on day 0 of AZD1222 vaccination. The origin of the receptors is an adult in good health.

For the CDR3, the DNA is TGTGCCAGCAGCTTCCGGGACAGAAATTTTTATAGCAATCAGCCCCAGCATTTT. Its protein is CASSFRDRNFYSNQPQHF. The chain uses TRBV11-3 and TRBJ1-5, with 7 bases aligning to TRBD1. V gave up 3 bases and J gave up 0 bases; unmatched junction bases: 11. This CDR3 contains 18 residues. Germline V lookup: CDR1 SGHNT, CDR2 YENEEA.

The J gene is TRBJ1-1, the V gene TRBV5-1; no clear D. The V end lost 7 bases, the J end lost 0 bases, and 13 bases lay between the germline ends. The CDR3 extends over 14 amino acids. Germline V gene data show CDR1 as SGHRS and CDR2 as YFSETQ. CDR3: CASSLSRMNTEAFF. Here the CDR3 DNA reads TGCGCCAGCTCGTTGAGCAGGATGAACACTGAAGCTTTCTTT.

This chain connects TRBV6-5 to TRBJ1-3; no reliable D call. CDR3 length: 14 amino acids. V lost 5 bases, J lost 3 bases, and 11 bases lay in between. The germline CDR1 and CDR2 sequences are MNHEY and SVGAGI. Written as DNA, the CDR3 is TGTGCCAGCAGTCCCACAACGGGTGGAAACACCATATATTTT. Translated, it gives CASSPTTGGNTIYF.

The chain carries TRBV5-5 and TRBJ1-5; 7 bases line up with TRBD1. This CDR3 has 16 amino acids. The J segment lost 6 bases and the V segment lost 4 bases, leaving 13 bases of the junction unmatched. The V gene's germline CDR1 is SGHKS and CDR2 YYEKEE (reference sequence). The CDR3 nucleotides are TGTGCCAGCAGCCCAATACCTGGGACAGCAGGTCAGCCCCAGCATTTT. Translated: CASSPIPGTAGQPQHF.

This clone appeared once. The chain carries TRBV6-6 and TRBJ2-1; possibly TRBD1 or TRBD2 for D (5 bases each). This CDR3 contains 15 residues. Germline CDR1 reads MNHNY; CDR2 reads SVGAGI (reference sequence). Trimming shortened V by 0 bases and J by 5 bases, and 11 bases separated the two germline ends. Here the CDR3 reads CASSYSRGSNNEQFF. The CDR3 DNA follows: TGTGCCAGCAGTTACTCCCGGGGCTCTAACAATGAGCAGTTCTTC.

The CDR3 spells CASSPTGRGTEAFF. Here the CDR3 DNA reads TGTGCCAGCAGCCCGACGGGGAGGGGGACTGAAGCTTTCTTT. The J gene is TRBJ1-1, the V gene TRBV3-1 (or the pseudogene TRBV3-2), with D maybe TRBD1 (6 bases). Trimming removed 4 bases at V and 5 bases at J, with 14 bases between. Germline CDR1 and CDR2: LGHDT and YNNKEL (reference sequence). The CDR3 has 14 amino acids.

The CDR3 bases are TGTGCCAGCAGTGCCCCGAGGGGGAACAATGAGCAGTTCTTC. Translated: CASSAPRGNNEQFF. This chain connects TRBV2 to TRBJ2-1; the D gene is possibly TRBD1 (6 bases). CDR1 and CDR2 from the germline V gene are SNHLY and FYNNEI. This CDR3 is built from 14 residues. The V end lost 4 bases, the J end lost 5 bases, and 12 bases lay between the germline ends.

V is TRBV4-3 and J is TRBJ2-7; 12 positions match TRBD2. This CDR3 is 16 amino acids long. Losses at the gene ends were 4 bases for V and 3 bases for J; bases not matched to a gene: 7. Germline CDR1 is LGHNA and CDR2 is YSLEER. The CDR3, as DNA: TGCGCCAGCAGCCCCACCCTAGCGGGGGGGGGCTACGAGCAGTACTTC. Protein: CASSPTLAGGGYEQYF.

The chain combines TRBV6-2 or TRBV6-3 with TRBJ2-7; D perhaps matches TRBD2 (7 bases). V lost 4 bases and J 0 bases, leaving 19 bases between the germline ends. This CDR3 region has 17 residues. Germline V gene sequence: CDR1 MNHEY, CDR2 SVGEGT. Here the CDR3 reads CASSSRGRGARSYEQYF. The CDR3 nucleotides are TGTGCCAGCAGTTCCAGGGGACGGGGGGCCCGCTCCTACGAGCAGTACTTC.

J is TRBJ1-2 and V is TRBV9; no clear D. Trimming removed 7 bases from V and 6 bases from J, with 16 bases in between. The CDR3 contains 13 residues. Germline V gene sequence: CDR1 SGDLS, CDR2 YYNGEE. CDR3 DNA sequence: TGTGCCAGCCAAAATAATAACCTGGATGGCTACACCTTC. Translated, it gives CASQNNNLDGYTF. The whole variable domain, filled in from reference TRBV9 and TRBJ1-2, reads DSGVTQTPKHLITATGQRVTLRCSPRSGDLSVYWYQQSLDQGLQFLIQYYNGEERAKGNILERFSAQQFPDLHSELNLSSLELGDSALYFCASQNNNLDGYTFGSGTRLTVV.